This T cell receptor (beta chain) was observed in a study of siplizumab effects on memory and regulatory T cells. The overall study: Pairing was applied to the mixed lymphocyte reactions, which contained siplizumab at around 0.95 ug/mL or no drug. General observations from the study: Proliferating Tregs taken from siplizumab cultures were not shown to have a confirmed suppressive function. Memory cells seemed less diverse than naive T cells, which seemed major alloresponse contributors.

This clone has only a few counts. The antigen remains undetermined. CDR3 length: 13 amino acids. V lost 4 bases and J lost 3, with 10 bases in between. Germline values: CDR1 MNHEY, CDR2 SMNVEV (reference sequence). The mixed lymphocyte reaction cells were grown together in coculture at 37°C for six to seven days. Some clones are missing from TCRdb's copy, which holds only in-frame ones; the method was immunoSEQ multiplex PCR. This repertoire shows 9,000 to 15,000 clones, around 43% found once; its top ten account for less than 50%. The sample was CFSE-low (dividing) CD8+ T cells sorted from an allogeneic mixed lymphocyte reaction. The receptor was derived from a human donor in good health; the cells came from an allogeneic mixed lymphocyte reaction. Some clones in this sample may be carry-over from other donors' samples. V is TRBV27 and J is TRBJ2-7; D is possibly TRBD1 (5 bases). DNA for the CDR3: TGTGCCAGCAGTTGGGGCAGCCACTACGAGCAGTACTTC. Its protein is CASSWGSHYEQYF.